A single sample is the source of the 7 T cell receptor beta chains below, sequenced in a study of T cells after yellow fever vaccination (dated by TCRdb to the late 2010s). Read against the paper, the sample's treatment or condition label means: live attenuated yellow fever vaccine strain. Preparation of the library involved 5' RACE. The sequencer was an Illumina HiSeq 2500. In-frame beta chains were kept once TCRdb had trimmed the public reads at Q25 with fastp and called clones with MiXCR. Each record represents a unique CDR3 protein, reported with the most common genes and DNA among its rows. This sample is represented by roughly 160,000 distinct CDR3 sequences; around 7% of them were singletons. The leading ten clones occupy 2.5% to 3% of the sample. Sequencing was performed on CD4+ T cells sorted from PBMCs, taken 4 to 6 days after the first yellow fever vaccination. These receptor sequences come from a man aged 18 to 30 who received the YFV17D yellow fever vaccine.

Here the CDR3 DNA reads TGTGCCACCAGCAGAGGCACCGATGGACAGAACTATGGCTACACCTTC. It specifies CATSRGTDGQNYGYTF. The genes are TRBV15 and TRBJ1-2; D perhaps matches TRBD1 (6 bases). There are 16 residues in the CDR3. CDR1 is LNHNV, CDR2 YYDKDF, per germline (reference sequence). V dropped 1 base and J dropped 2 bases, with 14 bases sitting between them.

There are many counts of this clonotype. The genes are TRBV7-9 and TRBJ2-5; D is possibly TRBD2 (6 bases). V gave up 2 bases and J gave up 5 bases, with 12 bases separating them. Germline values: CDR1 SEHNR, CDR2 FQNEAQ (reference sequence). This CDR3 region has 14 residues. DNA for the CDR3: TGTGCCAGCAGCTTAAATGGGGAGGCGGAGACCCAGTACTTC. Its protein is CASSLNGEAETQYF.

V usage is TRBV20-1 and J usage is TRBJ2-3; D remains ambiguous. Trimming removed 0 bases at V and 8 bases at J, with 6 bases between. Germline loops: CDR1 DFQATT, CDR2 SNEGSKA (reference sequence). The CDR3 totals 11 residues. This CDR3 is CSARESGTQYF. The CDR3 nucleotides read TGCAGTGCTAGAGAGTCCGGTACGCAGTATTTT.

This clonotype was counted ten times or more. The chain recombines TRBV12-3 or TRBV12-4 with TRBJ2-5; D is tentatively TRBD1 or TRBD2 (5 bases each). V was pared by 2 bases and J by 0 bases, with 10 bases between. There are 15 residues in the CDR3. CDR3 sequence (DNA): TGTGCCAGCAGTTTACCAGGGACCTACCAAGAGACCCAGTACTTC. It translates to CASSLPGTYQETQYF.

This clonotype was counted a few times. The gene calls are TRBV12-3 or TRBV12-4 and TRBJ1-1; 10 bases agree with TRBD1. Trimming cost V 5 bases and J 3 bases; bases outside gene matches: 0. The CDR3 has 13 residues. The CDR3 DNA sequence: TGTGCCAGCAGTGGGACAGGGGACACTGAAGCTTTCTTT. Translated, it gives CASSGTGDTEAFF.

This clonotype was seen ten or more times. In DNA, the CDR3 is TGTGCCAGCAGCCGGGGTGAGGCGAACACCGGGGAGCTGTTTTTT. This translates into CASSRGEANTGELFF. The genes are TRBV3-1 and TRBJ2-2; D not certain. Germline CDR1 reads LGHDT; CDR2 reads YNNKEL (reference sequence). This CDR3 comprises 15 residues. The V gene lost 4 bases and the J gene lost 0 bases, with 9 bases spanning the gap.

Ten or more counts support this clonotype. This rearrangement joins TRBV20-1 to TRBJ2-1; D is uncertain. Germline CDR1 and CDR2: DFQATT and SNEGSKA (reference sequence). The CDR3 has 12 residues. V dropped 7 bases and J dropped 8 bases, with 15 bases sitting between them. CDR3 in DNA: TGCAGTGTTACATCCATCGGGTATGAGCAGTTCTTC. Translation: CSVTSIGYEQFF.